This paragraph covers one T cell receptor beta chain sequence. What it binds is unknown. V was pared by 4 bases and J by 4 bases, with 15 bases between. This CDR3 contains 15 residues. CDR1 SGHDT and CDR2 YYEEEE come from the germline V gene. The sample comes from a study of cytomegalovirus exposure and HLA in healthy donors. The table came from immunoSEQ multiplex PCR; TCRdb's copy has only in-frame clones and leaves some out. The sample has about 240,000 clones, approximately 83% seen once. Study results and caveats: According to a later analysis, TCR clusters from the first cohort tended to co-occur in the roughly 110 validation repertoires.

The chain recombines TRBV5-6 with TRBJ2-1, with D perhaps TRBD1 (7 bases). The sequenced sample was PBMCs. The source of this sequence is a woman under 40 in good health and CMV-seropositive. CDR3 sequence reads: CASSIPGGPYNEQFF. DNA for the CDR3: TGTGCCAGCAGCATCCCAGGGGGGCCATACAATGAGCAGTTCTTC.